This paragraph covers one T cell receptor beta chain sequence. This entry belongs to a study of T cells and Merkel cell carcinoma outcomes. The repertoire was sequenced with immunoSEQ multiplex PCR; TCRdb's copy has only in-frame clones and lacks some. The sample has more than 12,000 clones, just under 95% seen once; the top ten hold approximately 2%. Looked up from germline, CDR1 is SGHTA and CDR2 is FQGTGA. The CDR3 is 13 residues long. V trimming: 5 bases; J trimming: 11 bases; junction bases outside the gene matches: 9. Sample: tumor tissue from Merkel cell carcinoma. The origin of this receptor is a human donor with Merkel cell carcinoma. The V gene is TRBV7-3, the J gene TRBJ2-5; the match to TRBD2 covers 9 bases. CDR3 amino acids: CASSRLADSPQYF. CDR3 in DNA: TGTGCCAGCAGCCGACTAGCGGATTCTCCTCAGTACTTC.